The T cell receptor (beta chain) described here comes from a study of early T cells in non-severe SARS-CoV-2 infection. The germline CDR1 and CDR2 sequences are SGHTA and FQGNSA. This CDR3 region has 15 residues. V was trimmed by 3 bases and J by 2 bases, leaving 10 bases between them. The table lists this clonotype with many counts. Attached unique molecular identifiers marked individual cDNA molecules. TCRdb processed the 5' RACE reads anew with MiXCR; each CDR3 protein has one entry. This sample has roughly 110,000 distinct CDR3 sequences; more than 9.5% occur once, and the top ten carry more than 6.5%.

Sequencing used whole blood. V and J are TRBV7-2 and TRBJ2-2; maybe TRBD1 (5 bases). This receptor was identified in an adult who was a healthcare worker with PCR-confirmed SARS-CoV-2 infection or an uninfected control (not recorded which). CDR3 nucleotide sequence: TGTGCCAGCAGCTTGCAGGGAACTAACACCGGGGAGCTGTTTTTT. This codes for CASSLQGTNTGELFF. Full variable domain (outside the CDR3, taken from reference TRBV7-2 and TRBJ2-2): GAGVSQSPSNKVTEKGKDVELRCDPISGHTALYWYRQSLGQGLEFLIYFQGNSAPDKSGLPSDRFSAERTGGSVSTLTIQRTQQEDSAVYLCASSLQGTNTGELFFGEGSRLTVL.